This T cell receptor (beta chain) was recorded in a study of T cells in Graves' hyperthyroidism and ophthalmopathy (dated by TCRdb to the late 2010s). Context from the whole study: Peripheral blood was sampled at the time of initial diagnosis, prior to any treatment. To identify distinguishing TCR V-J signatures, a discovery cohort of about 100 patients was used, comprising 40 to 45 with Graves' ophthalmopathy and around 57 with stable Graves' hyperthyroidism. Whether ophthalmopathy could be predicted prospectively was tested in an independent validation cohort made up of under 20 hyperthyroidism patients plus 17 patients who later progressed to ophthalmopathy. The 100 discovery patients were randomly split 7:3 into training and test sets. Thyroid tissue and blood T-cell repertoires from six Graves' hyperthyroidism patients were also compared in the study. Following sampling, methimazole starting at 30 mg daily was given to hyperthyroidism patients, and high-dose intravenous methylprednisolone was given to ophthalmopathy patients. TCR Vbeta CDR3 sequencing of 120 to 150 peripheral blood samples (43 ophthalmopathy, 75 hyperthyroidism and some 17 progressor patients) is reported in the paper. What the study reported, not specific to this receptor: In validation, the model predicted progression to ophthalmopathy with approximately 70% sensitivity and approximately 72% specificity, a median of about 6 months before onset. Most expanded thyroid clonotypes (frequency above 0.001) were also found in blood, which suggests that blood repertoires may mirror thyroid immune responses. A model built on a 13 V-J signature distinguished ophthalmopathy from stable hyperthyroidism, reaching around 88% sensitivity and 81.08% specificity in cross-validation and 80%/75% in testing. No statistical method was used to fix the sample size in advance, and group allocation was not hidden from the investigators.

Amplification of TCR beta CDR3 regions was carried out from RNA transcripts. The TCR CDR3 was subjected to a first round of RT-PCR using the HTBI primer set and the Qiagen OneStep RT-PCR kit. A second multiplex PCR round built the libraries, followed by size selection and purification. The libraries were sequenced on an Illumina HiSeq2000 using paired-end 100 bp reads. Under the source paper's analysis protocol: Raw data were processed with SOAPnuke, discarding reads with adapters, uncalled bases, mean Phred below 15, or no exact constant-primer or identifier match. COPE v1.2.5 was used to merge the high-quality paired reads, and each unique nucleotide sequence was defined as a clonotype. MiTCR v1.1 was used to align clonotypes to the IMGT TRBV, TRBD and TRBJ reference segments. The analysis was restricted to V-J combinations with a frequency above 0.0001, which together covered 99% to 99.2% of the repertoires. The TCS score was defined as F50 (clonal expansion) divided by E x V (chaos), with BLOSUM62-based TCRdist calculated between CDR3 peptides within each V-J. Welch's t-statistics and random forest reduced fewer than 550 V-J features to 10 to 15, which were used in a naive Bayes classifier (R e1071). Using fastp at Q25 and MiXCR, TCRdb reprocessed the public reads and kept productive beta chains. Here each entry gathers all rows of one CDR3 protein and keeps the most common genes and DNA. V and J calls and clone size were set by TCRdb, not the authors. This sample comprises roughly 500,000 distinct CDR3 sequences, around 24% of them detected only once. About 11% of the sample is in the top ten clones.

Details on this clonotype: Its antigen is not yet known. Nothing much larger sits one base from this clone, and base qualities are not available.

Ophthalmopathy patients had moderately to severely active disease, with a Clinical Activity Score of 3 or more, a NOSPECS grade of 4 or more, and a disease duration of less than 3 months. Any patient with an uncontrolled infection, another autoimmune disease, pregnancy or lactation was excluded. Diagnoses were established on the basis of clinical symptoms, serum thyroxine and TRAb, thyroid ultrasound, and orbital computed tomography. Ficoll-Paque density gradient centrifugation was used to isolate PBMCs from under 11 ml of fresh peripheral blood. Total RNA was extracted using Trizol reagent, and RNA quality was assessed on an Agilent 2100 Bioanalyzer. Sequenced: blood. The sequence derives from a woman aged 25 to 39 with Graves' ophthalmopathy.

Here the CDR3 is given as CASSLEGNSPLHF. The DNA sequence is TGCGCCAGCAGCTTGGAAGGAAATTCACCCCTCCACTTT. In this chain, TRBV5-1 is recombined with TRBJ1-6; the D gene cannot be named for sure. V is shortened by 0 bases, J by 7 bases, and the region joining them spans 5 bases. CDR1 SGHRS and CDR2 YFSETQ are derived from the germline V gene. The CDR3 covers 13 residues, taking in both the cysteine and the phenylalanine. Of the read, only the CDR3 DNA is kept; its 39 bases are in frame from base 1.